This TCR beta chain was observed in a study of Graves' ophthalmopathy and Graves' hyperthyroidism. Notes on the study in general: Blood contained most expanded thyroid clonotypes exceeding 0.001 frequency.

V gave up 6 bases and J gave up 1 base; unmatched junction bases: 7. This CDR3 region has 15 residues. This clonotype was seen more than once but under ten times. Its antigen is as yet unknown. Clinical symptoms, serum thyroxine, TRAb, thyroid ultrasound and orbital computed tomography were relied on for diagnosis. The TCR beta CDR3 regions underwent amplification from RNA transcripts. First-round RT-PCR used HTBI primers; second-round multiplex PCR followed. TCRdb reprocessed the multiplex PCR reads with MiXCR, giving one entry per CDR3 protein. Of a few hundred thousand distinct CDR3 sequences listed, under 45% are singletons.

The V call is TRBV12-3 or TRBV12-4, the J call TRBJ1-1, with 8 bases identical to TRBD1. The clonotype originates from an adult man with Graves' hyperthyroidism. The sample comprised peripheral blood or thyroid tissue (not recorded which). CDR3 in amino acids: CASRPNDRGNTEAFF. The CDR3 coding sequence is TGTGCCAGCAGACCTAACGACAGGGGGAACACTGAAGCTTTCTTT.